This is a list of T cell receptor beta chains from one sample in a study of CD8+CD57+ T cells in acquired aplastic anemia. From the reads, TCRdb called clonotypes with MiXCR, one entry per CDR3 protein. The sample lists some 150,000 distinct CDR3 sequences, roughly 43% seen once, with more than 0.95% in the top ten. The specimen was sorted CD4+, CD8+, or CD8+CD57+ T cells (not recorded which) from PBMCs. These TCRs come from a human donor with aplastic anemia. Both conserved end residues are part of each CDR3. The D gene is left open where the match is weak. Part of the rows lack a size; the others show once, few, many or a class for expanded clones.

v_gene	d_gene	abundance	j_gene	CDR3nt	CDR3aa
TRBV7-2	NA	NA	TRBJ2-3	TGTGCCAGCAGTTTCGGCGGGCATGGTACGCAGTATTTT	CASSFGGHGTQYF
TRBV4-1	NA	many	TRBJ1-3	TGCGCCAGCAGCCTGGACGGCCAATCTGGAAACACCATATATTTT	CASSLDGQSGNTIYF
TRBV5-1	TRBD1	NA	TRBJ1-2	TGCGCCAGCAGCAGGGGGCTTTTTGGACAGGGCATGGGCGGCCACACCTTC	CASSRGLFGQGMGGHTF
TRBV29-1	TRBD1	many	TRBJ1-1	TGCAGCGTTGGGACAGGGGTCAACACTGAAGCTTTCTTT	CSVGTGVNTEAFF
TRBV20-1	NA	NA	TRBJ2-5	TGCAGTGCTAGAGATCCACTACTCGAAGAGACCCAGTACTTC	CSARDPLLEETQYF
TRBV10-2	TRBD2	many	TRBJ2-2	TGCGCCAGTTTTCCGGGACTAGGTCTGTCTGGGGAGCTGTTTTTT	CASFPGLGLSGELFF
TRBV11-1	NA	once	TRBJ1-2	TGTGCCAGCAGCTTATTCGGGGGTGACTCGACTAACTATGGCTACACCTTC	CASSLFGGDSTNYGYTF
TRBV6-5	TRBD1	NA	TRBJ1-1	TGTGCCAGCAGTTACGATCGACAGGGGGGGACTGAAGCTTTCTTT	CASSYDRQGGTEAFF
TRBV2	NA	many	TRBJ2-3	TGTGCCAGCATGGGTTGGGCTAGCAGGGATACGCAGTATTTT	CASMGWASRDTQYF
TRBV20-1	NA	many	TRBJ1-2	TGCAGTGCTAGCGGGGACAAATATGGCTACACCTTC	CSASGDKYGYTF
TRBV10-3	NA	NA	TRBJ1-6	TGTGCCATCGCCATCCGGGACAACCGTTCACCCCTCCACTTT	CAIAIRDNRSPLHF
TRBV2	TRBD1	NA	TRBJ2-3	TGTGCCAGCAGGGTACAGGGACAGGGGTCGTCGGATACGCAGTATTTT	CASRVQGQGSSDTQYF
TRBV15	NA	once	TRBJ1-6	TGTGCCAGCTCGGGGTCGGCAGGGAATTCACCCCTCCACTTT	CASSGSAGNSPLHF
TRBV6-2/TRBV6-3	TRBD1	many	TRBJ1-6	TGTGCCAGCAGCTACAGGGGACCTAATTCACCCCTCCACTTT	CASSYRGPNSPLHF
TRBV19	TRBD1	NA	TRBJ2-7	TGTGCCAGTAGAGCAAGGGACAGCCCCTACGAGCAGTACTTC	CASRARDSPYEQYF
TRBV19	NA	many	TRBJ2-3	TGTGCCACCGCCGAGGAGGGGTGGACAGATACGCAGTATTTT	CATAEEGWTDTQYF
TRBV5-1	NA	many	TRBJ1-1	TGCGCCAGCAGCTTGTTCGGAGGGGGGACTGAAGCTTTCTTT	CASSLFGGGTEAFF
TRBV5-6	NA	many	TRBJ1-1	TGTGCCAGCAGCTTGCATGGCGAAGCTTTCTTT	CASSLHGEAFF
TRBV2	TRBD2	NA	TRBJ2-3	TGTGCCAGCAGTGGGGGAGGGGCGATGGGCACAGATACGCAGTATTTT	CASSGGGAMGTDTQYF
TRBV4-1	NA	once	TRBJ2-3	TGCGCCAGCAGCCAACCTACCACCGGGAGCACAGAGACGCAGTATTTT	CASSQPTTGSTETQYF
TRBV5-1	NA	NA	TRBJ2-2	TGCGCCAGCAGCTACAGAGGGGACACCGGGGAGCTGTTTTTT	CASSYRGDTGELFF
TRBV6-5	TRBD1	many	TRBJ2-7	TGTGCCAGCAGTTATTCCGGACAGGGGCCCTACGAGCAGTACTTC	CASSYSGQGPYEQYF
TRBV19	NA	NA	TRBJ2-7	TGTGCCAGTAGTATCCGCCAACTCTACGAGCAGTACTTC	CASSIRQLYEQYF
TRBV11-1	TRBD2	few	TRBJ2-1	TGTGCCAGCACCAAAGGCCGGGGGGGCTCCCTTTCAGAGCAGTTCTTC	CASTKGRGGSLSEQFF
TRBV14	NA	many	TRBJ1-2	TGTGCCAGCAGCCAAGATACCTACTACGGCTACACCTTC	CASSQDTYYGYTF
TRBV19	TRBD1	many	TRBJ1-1	TGTGCCAGTACCCTAGAGACAGGGAGCCACTTGAACACTGAAGCTTTCTTT	CASTLETGSHLNTEAFF
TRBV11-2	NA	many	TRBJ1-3	TGTGCCAGCAGCTTAGGGAGGGAACCACGATTACGGAGAGGAAACACCATATATTTT	CASSLGREPRLRRGNTIYF
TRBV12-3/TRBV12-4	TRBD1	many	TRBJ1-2	TGTGCCAGCAGTTCCTACGGCTCAGGGGGCGAATATGGCTACACCTTC	CASSSYGSGGEYGYTF
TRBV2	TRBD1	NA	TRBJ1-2	TGTGCCAGCAGTTCCCGGACAGGGGTAGGTGGCTACACCTTC	CASSSRTGVGGYTF
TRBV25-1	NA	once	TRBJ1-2	TGTGCCAGCAGTGGAAGCGCGAGGGGCGCAAGGGTTGACTATGGCTACACCTTC	CASSGSARGARVDYGYTF
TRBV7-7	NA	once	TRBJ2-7	TGTGCTAGCAGCCCGGGGCAAGGGTGGGACGAGCAGTACTTC	CASSPGQGWDEQYF
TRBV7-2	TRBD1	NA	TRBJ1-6	TGTGCCAGCAGCTCTCGACAGGGGGGGGGTTCACCCCTCCACTTT	CASSSRQGGGSPLHF
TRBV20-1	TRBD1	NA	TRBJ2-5	TGCAGTGCTAGGGGGACAGGGGGCCCAGAGACCCAGTACTTC	CSARGTGGPETQYF
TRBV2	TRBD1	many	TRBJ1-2	TGTGCCAGCAGTGGGGGACAGGGGGCGCACAGGGATGGCTACACCTTC	CASSGGQGAHRDGYTF
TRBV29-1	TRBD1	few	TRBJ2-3	TGCAGCGTCGCAGGGGGCCTGATCACAGATACGCAGTATTTT	CSVAGGLITDTQYF
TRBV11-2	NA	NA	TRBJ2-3	TGTGCCAGCAGTTTGGACGAACCCAGCACAGATACGCAGTATTTT	CASSLDEPSTDTQYF